Sequencing of this TCR beta chain was carried out in a study of cytomegalovirus exposure and HLA in healthy donors (dated by TCRdb to about 2017). For context, the study as a whole: An earlier analysis of 587 of the donors reported 276 Gb of sequence data and some 110 million unique TCR beta sequences obtained from 150 million to 200 million T cells. Roughly 300 gigabases of sequencing data and 70 million to 100 million unique TCR sequences made up an early release that covered approximately 650 HLA-typed donors. Among the roughly 410 genotyped donors, 75% to 90% belonged to the genetic ancestry cluster associated with self-reported Caucasian donors. The study aimed to test whether signatures of past pathogen exposure could be identified by cataloging public T cell receptors. The study used immunosequencing to profile the T cell repertoires of around 600 subjects and linked those repertoires to cytomegalovirus serostatus. Besides the first cohort of around 670 subjects, a separate validation cohort made up of 120 or so different subjects was used. To predict cytomegalovirus infection status, the study combined high-throughput TCR immunosequencing, statistical association of individual TCRs with disease status, and machine learning. A later analysis re-examined previously published TCR beta repertoires from more than 650 donors and added high-resolution HLA genotyping to investigate patterns of TCR occurrence. Rather than drawing on any new phenotypic data, the later analysis identified candidate immune exposures from TCR beta sequences and the way those sequences occurred across donors. An earlier analysis of 587 of the donors applied high-throughput TCR beta sequencing to assess whether each TCR beta V gene segment acted as functional or pseudogenic. Donor age, sex, ethnicity and CMV serostatus were collected together with the repertoire data. Genome-wide SNP genotypes for about 65% of the 666 donors were used in a later genetic analysis, which treated that subset as a discovery cohort. All discovery cohort repertoires had been generated on a single sequencing platform. HLA typing included class I and class II loci at four-digit resolution. Typing coverage differed by locus: A, B, C, DRB1 and DQB1 were typed in about 620-630 donors, DQA1 in approximately 520, DPA1 in 600 to 610, and DPB1 in 472. Five DR-DQ haplotypes were handled as single units for association and clustering because linkage in the cohort was strong. On average, approximately 250,000 unique TCR beta nucleotide sequences were sequenced per donor among some 430 genotyped donors of the cohort, with roughly 20% of those sequences being non-productive.

The cohort comprised 710 or so healthy bone marrow donors. At the time of sampling, every cohort member was nominally healthy, though immune exposures that went unrecorded were likely present. The donor was CMV seropositive and belonged to the group of 250 to 300 seropositive cohort members. Every donor gave a peripheral blood sample, and the peripheral blood mononuclear cells from that sample were used for TCR beta sequencing. The Qiagen DNeasy Blood Extraction Kit was used to extract genomic DNA from the blood cell samples. The paper's findings and limits, for the study overall: The sequencing pipeline was judged likely to have produced a cluster of highly shared sequence variants as a technical artifact. Because some donors lacked HLA typing at each locus, the association tests relied only on the typed subset. In an earlier analysis of some 540 of the donors, most TCR beta V segments appeared in productive rearrangements about 87% or about 30% of the time, broadly matching IMGT annotations. Presence/absence analyses assumed roughly uniform sequencing depth across donors, an assumption that may not hold. A few of the identified cytomegalovirus-associated TCR beta chains were confirmed in vitro to be specific for cytomegalovirus antigens. It was suggested by the authors that the approach could potentially be generalized to other disease states and immunological phenotypes. The 87-base-pair reads could not distinguish some IMGT-functional V segments, including TRBV6-2 and TRBV6-3, so those segments were excluded. When HLA alleles, especially DR and DQ, strongly co-occurred, attributing TCR associations to individual alleles was difficult. The classifier was reported to diagnose cytomegalovirus status with high specificity and sensitivity in both the original and validation cohorts. A later analysis found that most CMV-associated TCR beta chains appeared HLA-restricted, with HLA associations seemingly driven largely by CMV exposure. In a later analysis, the rate of TCR association differed among HLA loci, with DRB1 alleles having the most associated TCRs and HLA-C alleles having the fewest. The study listed 164 TCR beta chains as associated with cytomegalovirus. The only immune exposure information available for the cohort was CMV serostatus. Only TCR beta chains were sequenced in this cohort, and the absence of alpha or paired-chain data limited detectable features. In a later analysis, several top co-occurrence clusters were reported to appear linked to parvovirus B19, influenza, CMV and Epstein-Barr virus. Linkage disequilibrium might explain the correlated functional status among segregating V segments, but an unknown experimental factor could not be ruled out. A later genetic analysis reported fewer N-insertions in productive TCRs among donors in an Asian-associated ancestry cluster than the 666-donor mean. Roughly 15 rarely observed V segments, including chromosome 9 orphons, were excluded from the earlier analysis of about 610 of the donors because counts were too low. Compared with equally common non-associated chains, HLA-associated TCR beta chains in a later analysis were more clonally expanded and had lower generation probabilities. In a later analysis, some 17,000 TCR beta sequences were associated with specific HLA alleles at a false discovery rate of 0.05. A further reported finding was that TCR beta sequences accurately predicted the HLA-A and HLA-B alleles for most subjects in the first cohort. Across donors, most TCR sequences were observed very rarely, whereas some public TCRs were present in many individuals. In a later genetic analysis, a missense DCLRE1C variant was associated with V-gene and J-gene trimming of TCR beta chains, and the association was replicated in an independent cohort.

A note on this clone: This clone's antigen is unknown. It has no much larger one-base neighbor in the sample; base qualities were not kept.

The library relied on the immunoSEQ multiplex PCR assay. For the multiplex PCR, a mixture combining 60 forward primers for TCR Vbeta segments and 13 reverse primers for TCR Jbeta segments was used. A multiplex PCR assay on genomic DNA amplified the CDR3 region of rearranged TCR beta genes. Amplified TCR beta libraries were sequenced as 87-base-pair reads on the Illumina HiSeq System. In the original analysis: Across the 670 or so repertoires, a later analysis counted tens of millions of unique TCR beta chains, 9.5 million to 13 million of which were shared by at least two donors. Raw reads were error-corrected and collapsed into unique sequences with a nearest-neighbor algorithm that merged closely related sequences to remove PCR and sequencing errors. V, D and J gene segments were assigned by aligning CDR3 sequences to IMGT reference sequences. For a sequence to be retained, at least a six-nucleotide match to both a V gene segment and a J gene segment was required. A rearrangement was called productive if the CDR3 had no stop codons and remained in frame with V and J, and every other rearrangement was called non-productive. CDR3 was defined according to IMGT convention as the region running from the second conserved V-encoded cysteine to the conserved J-encoded phenylalanine. In an earlier analysis of 587 of the donors, sequences lacking an unambiguous match to a single V gene segment were excluded. An earlier analysis of 500 to 600 of the donors classified V segments as functional when productive rearrangements were above 56.7% and as segregating when the standard deviation between donors was above 5%. A statistical classification framework was developed to diagnose cytomegalovirus status using the catalog of TCR beta chain sequences. V and J gene assignment, in a later analysis, came from comparing TCR nucleotide sequences with IMGT/GENE-DB human TR gene sequences. In a later analysis, CDR3 sequences and most-parsimonious VDJ recombination scenarios were assigned using the TCRdist pipeline. In a later analysis, each TCR beta chain was defined by its CDR3 amino acid sequence together with its V-gene family, and reads lacking a unique V-gene family were excluded. A later analysis removed roughly 590 highly shared, low-generation-probability nucleotide sequences to deal with suspected cross-contamination and a sequencing artifact. A later analysis calculated a clonal expansion index for each public chain from normalized within-repertoire ranks of inferred template counts. Generation probabilities in a later analysis came from a VDJ recombination model fitted to out-of-frame rearrangements, and those results were checked against IGoR. Hypergeometric tests were used in a later analysis to score TCR-TCR, TCR-HLA and TCR-CMV co-occurrence, with a repertoire-size bias correction applied to the TCR pairs. To estimate false discovery rates, a later analysis permuted the HLA or CMV assignments 20 times. In a later analysis, co-occurring TCRs were grouped with DBSCAN, and TCRdist sequence similarity was added when clustering was performed within HLA-allele-positive subsets. For co-occurrence clustering, repertoires with fewer than 30,000 or more than 120,000 public chains were excluded, along with a handful of repertoires with anomalous nucleotide sharing. TCRdb's version of the immuneACCESS table is confined to in-frame rearrangements and falls short of the full clone set. An unresolved V gene accounts for under half of the shortfall where checked; the remainder is of unknown origin. Clone size and the V and J calls come from that table; the DNA yielded D and trimming. This sample gives about 160,000 clones in total; 80% of them show up just once. The ten largest account for roughly 9.7% of the sample.

Trimming removed 6 bases from V and 4 bases from J; the gene matches leave 8 bases unexplained. The CDR3 holds 14 amino acids from the cysteine to the phenylalanine. Of all the DNA, just the CDR3 is kept, 42 bases in frame from base 1. As encoded in the germline V gene, CDR1 is MNHNS while CDR2 is SASEGT. The rearrangement joined TRBV6-1 to TRBJ1-2, and 7 junction bases match TRBD1. The sample comprised PBMCs. The sequence was collected from a man aged 18 to 29 in good health and CMV-seropositive. The CDR3 region reads CASSPRGKSYGYTF. The DNA sequence is given as TGTGCCAGCAGCCCCAGGGGGAAGAGCTATGGCTACACCTTC.